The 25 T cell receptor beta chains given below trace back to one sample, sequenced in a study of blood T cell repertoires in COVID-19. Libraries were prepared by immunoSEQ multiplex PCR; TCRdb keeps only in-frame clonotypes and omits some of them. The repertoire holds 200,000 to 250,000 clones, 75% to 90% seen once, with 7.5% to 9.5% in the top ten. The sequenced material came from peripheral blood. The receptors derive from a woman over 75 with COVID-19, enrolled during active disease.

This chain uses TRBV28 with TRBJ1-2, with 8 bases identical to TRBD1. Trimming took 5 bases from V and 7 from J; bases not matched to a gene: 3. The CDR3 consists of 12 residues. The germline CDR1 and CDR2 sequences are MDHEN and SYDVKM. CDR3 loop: CASSTTGGGYTF. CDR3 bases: TGTGCCAGCAGTACTACAGGGGGTGGCTACACCTTC.

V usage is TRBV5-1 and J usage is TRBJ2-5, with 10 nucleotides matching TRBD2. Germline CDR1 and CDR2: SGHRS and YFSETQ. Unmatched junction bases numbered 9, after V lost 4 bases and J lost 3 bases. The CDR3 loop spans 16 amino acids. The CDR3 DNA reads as TGCGCCAGCAGCCCTGGAGCGGGAGGGGCGGAAGAGACCCAGTACTTC. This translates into CASSPGAGGAEETQYF.

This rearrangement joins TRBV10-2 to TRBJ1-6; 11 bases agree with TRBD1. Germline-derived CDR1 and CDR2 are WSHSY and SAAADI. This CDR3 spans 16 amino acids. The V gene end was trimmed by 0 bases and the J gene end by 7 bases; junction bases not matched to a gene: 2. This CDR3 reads CASSESGTGGNSPLHF. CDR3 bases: TGCGCCAGCAGTGAGTCGGGGACAGGGGGAAATTCACCCCTCCACTTT.

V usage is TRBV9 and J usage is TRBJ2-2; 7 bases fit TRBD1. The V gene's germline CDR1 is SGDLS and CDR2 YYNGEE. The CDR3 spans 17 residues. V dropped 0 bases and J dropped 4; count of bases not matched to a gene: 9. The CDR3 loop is CASSVATGTVSTGELFF. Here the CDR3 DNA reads TGTGCCAGCAGCGTAGCGACAGGGACAGTTAGCACCGGGGAGCTGTTTTTT.

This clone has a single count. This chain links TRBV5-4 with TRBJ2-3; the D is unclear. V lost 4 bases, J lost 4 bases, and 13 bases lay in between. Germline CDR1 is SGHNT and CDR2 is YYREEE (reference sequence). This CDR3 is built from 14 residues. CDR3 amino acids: CASSRDPRPDTQYF. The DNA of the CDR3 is TGTGCCAGCAGCCGCGATCCCAGGCCAGATACGCAGTATTTT.

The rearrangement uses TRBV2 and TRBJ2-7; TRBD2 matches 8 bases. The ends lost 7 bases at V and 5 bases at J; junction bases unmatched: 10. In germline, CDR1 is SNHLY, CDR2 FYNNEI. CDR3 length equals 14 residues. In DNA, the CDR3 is TGTGCCAGCAACACGGGAGGGGGTTCCAACGAGCAGTACTTC. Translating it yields CASNTGGGSNEQYF.

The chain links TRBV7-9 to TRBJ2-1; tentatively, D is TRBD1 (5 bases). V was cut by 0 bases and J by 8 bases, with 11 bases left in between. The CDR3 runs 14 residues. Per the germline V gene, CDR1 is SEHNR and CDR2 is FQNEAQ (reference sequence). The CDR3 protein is CASSLAQGAHEQFF. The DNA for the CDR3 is TGTGCCAGCAGCTTAGCGCAAGGGGCCCATGAGCAGTTCTTC.

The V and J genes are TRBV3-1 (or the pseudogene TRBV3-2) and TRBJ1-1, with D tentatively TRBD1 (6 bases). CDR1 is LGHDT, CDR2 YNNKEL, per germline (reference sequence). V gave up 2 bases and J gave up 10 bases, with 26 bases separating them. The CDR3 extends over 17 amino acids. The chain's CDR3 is CASSQRKYSARGSRAFF. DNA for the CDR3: TGTGCCAGCAGCCAACGCAAATATTCTGCCAGGGGATCGAGAGCTTTCTTT.

CDR3 sequence reads: CASSLDRSSSYEQYF. CDR3 DNA sequence: TGCGCCAGCAGTCTCGACAGGTCGAGCTCCTACGAGCAGTACTTC. The rearrangement uses TRBV5-1 and TRBJ2-7, with D maybe TRBD1 (6 bases). Trimming pared 5 bases from V and 0 bases from J, leaving 15 bases between. The CDR3 is 15 residues long. The germline CDR1 and CDR2 sequences are SGHRS and YFSETQ.

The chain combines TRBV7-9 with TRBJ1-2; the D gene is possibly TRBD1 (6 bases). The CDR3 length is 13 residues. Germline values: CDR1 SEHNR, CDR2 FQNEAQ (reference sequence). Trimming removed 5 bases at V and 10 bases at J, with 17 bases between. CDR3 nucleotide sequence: TGTGCCAGCAGCCTCGGACAGTGGGACCACTACACCTTC. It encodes CASSLGQWDHYTF.

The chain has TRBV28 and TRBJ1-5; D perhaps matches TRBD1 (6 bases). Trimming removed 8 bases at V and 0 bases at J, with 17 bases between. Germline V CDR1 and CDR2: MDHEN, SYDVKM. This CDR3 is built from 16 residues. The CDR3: CASGRTGPNSNQPQHF. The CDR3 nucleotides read TGTGCCAGCGGTCGAACAGGGCCGAATAGCAATCAGCCCCAGCATTTT.

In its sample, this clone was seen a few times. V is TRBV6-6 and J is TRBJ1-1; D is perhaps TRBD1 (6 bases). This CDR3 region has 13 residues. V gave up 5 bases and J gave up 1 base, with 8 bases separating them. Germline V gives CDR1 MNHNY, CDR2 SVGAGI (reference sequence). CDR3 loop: CASSRTANTEAFF. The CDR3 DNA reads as TGTGCCAGCAGTCGGACAGCGAACACTGAAGCTTTCTTT.

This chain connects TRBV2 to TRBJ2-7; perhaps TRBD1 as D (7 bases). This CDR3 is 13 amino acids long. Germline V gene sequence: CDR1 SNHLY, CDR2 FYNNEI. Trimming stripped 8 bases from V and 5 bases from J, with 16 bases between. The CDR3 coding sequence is TGTGCCAGCGGGCAGGGGGGAACCAACGAGCAGTACTTC. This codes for CASGQGGTNEQYF.

CDR3 DNA: TGTGCCAGCAGTTACGACACGGGGATAAACTATGGCTACACCTTC. Its translation: CASSYDTGINYGYTF. The gene calls are TRBV6-5 and TRBJ1-2; D remains unclear. CDR1 and CDR2 (germline): MNHEY, SVGAGI. The CDR3 is made up of 15 amino acids. Trimming stripped 2 bases from V and 2 bases from J, with 12 bases between.

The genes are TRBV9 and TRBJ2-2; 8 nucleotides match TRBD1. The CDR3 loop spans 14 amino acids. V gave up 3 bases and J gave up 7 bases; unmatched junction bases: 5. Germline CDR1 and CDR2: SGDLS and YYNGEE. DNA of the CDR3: TGTGCCAGCAGCGCCCGGACAGGGAACGGGGAGCTGTTTTTT. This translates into CASSARTGNGELFF.

This chain's CDR3 is CASSLQGRGNTEAFF. In DNA, the CDR3 is TGTGCCAGCAGCTTGCAAGGACGGGGGAACACTGAAGCTTTCTTT. The rearrangement joins TRBV5-4 to TRBJ1-1; D not certain. Trimming left V 1 base short and J 1 base short, with 11 bases between. Germline CDR1 and CDR2: SGHNT and YYREEE (reference sequence). CDR3 length equals 15 residues.

The CDR3 protein is CASSLPGSSEKLFF. The CDR3 nucleotides read TGTGCCAGCTCACTTCCCGGTTCGAGCGAAAAACTGTTTTTT. This chain uses TRBV18 with TRBJ1-4; D remains ambiguous. Germline CDR1 and CDR2: KGHSH and LQKENI. V lost 4 bases and J lost 8, with 14 bases in between. The CDR3 spans 14 residues.

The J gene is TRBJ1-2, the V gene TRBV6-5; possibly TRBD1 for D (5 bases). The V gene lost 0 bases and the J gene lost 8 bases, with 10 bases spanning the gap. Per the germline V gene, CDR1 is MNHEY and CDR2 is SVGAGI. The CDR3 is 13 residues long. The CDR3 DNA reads TGTGCCAGCAGTTACTCCAGGGTTGTCGGCTACACCTTC. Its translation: CASSYSRVVGYTF.

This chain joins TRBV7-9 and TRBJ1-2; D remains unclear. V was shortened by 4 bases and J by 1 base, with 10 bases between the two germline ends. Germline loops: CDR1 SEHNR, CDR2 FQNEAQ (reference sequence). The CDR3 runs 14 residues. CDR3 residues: CASSSQTLNYGYTF. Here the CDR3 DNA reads TGTGCCAGCAGCTCTCAAACTCTTAACTATGGCTACACCTTC. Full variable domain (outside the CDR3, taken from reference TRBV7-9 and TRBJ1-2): DTGVSQNPRHKITKRGQNVTFRCDPISEHNRLYWYRQTLGQGPEFLTYFQNEAQLEKSRLLSDRFSAERPKGSFSTLEIQRTEQGDSAMYLCASSSQTLNYGYTFGSGTRLTVV.

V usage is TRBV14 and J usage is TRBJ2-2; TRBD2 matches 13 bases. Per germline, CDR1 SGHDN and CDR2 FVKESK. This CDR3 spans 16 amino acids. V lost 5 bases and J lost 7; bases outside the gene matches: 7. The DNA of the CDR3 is TGTGCCAGCAGCATCCGGACTAGCGGGAGCGTCGGGGAGCTGTTTTTT. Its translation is CASSIRTSGSVGELFF.

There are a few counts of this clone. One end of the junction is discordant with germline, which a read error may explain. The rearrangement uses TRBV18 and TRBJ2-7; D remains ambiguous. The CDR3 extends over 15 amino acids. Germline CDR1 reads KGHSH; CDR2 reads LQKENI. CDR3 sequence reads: CASSPRHNPEYGQYF. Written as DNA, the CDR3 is TGTGCCAGCTCACCACGCCATAATCCCGAGTACGGGCAGTACTTC.

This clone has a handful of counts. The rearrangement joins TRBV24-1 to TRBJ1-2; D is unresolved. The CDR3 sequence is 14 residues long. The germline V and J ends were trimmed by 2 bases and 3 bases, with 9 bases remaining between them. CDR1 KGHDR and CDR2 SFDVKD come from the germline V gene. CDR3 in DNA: TGTGCCACCAGTGATTCCCCGGACTACTATGGCTACACCTTC. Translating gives CATSDSPDYYGYTF.

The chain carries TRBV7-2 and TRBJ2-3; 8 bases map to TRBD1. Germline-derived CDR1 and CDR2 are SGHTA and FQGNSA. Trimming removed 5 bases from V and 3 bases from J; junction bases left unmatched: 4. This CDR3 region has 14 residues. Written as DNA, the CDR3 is TGTGCCAGCAGCCTCCGACAGGGGACAGATACGCAGTATTTT. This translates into CASSLRQGTDTQYF.

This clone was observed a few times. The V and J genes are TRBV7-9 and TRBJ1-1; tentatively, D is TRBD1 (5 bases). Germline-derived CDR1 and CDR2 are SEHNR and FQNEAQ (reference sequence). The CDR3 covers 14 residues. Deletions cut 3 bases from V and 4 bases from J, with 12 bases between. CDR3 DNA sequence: TGTGCCAGCAGCTTCCAAGGGGAGGGCACTGAAGCTTTCTTT. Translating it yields CASSFQGEGTEAFF.

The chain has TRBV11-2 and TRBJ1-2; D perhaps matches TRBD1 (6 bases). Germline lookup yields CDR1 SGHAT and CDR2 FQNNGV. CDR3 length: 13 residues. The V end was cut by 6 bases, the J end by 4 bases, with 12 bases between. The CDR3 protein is CASRQGLVYGYTF. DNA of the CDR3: TGTGCCAGCAGGCAGGGGCTGGTCTATGGCTACACCTTC.